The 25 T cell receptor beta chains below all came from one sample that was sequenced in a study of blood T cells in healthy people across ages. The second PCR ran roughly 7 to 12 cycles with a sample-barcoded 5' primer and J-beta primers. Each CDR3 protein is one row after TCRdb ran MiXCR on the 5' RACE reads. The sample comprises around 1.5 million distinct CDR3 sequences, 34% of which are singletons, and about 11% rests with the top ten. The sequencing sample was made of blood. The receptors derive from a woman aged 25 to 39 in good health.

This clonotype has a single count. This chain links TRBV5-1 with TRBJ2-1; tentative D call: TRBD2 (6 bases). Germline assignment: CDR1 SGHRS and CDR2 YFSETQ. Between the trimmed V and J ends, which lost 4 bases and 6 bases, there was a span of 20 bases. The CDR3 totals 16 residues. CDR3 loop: CASSPAIGSGRNEQFF. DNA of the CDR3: TGCGCCAGCAGCCCAGCGATCGGGAGTGGTCGCAATGAGCAGTTCTTC. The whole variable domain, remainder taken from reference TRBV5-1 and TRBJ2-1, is KAGVTQTPRYLIKTRGQQVTLSCSPISGHRSVSWYQQTPGQGLQFLFEYFSETQRNKGNFPGRFSGRQFSNSRSEMNVSTLELGDSALYLCASSPAIGSGRNEQFFGPGTRLTVL.

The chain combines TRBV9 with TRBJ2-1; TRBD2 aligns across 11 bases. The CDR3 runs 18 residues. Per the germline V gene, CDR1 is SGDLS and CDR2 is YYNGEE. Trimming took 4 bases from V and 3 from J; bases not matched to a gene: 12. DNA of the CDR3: TGTGCCAGCAGCAAACAGATGATACTAGCGGGGGTCTACAATGAGCAGTTCTTC. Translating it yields CASSKQMILAGVYNEQFF.

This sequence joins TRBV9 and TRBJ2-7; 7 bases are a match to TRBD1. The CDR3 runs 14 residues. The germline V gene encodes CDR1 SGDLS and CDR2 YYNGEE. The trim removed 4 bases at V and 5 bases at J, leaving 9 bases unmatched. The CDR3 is CASSQGDRDHEQYF. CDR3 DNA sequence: TGTGCCAGCAGCCAGGGAGACAGGGACCACGAGCAGTACTTC.

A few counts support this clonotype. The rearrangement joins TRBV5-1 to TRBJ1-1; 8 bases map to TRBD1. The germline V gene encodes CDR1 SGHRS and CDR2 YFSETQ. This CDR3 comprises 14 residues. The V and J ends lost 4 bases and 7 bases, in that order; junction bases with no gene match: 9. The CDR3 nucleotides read TGCGCCAGCAGCAAAGGACAGGGTTCCCTTGAAGCTTTCTTT. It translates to CASSKGQGSLEAFF.

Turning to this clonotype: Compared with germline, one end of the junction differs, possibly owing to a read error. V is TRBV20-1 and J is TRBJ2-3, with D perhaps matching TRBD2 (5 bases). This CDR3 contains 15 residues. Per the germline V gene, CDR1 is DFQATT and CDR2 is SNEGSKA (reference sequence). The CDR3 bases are TGCAGTGCTAGCGGACGAGCGGATTACACAGATGCGCAGTATTTT. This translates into CSASGRADYTDAQYF.

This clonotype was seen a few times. The CDR3 spells CASSTGSKVYEQYF. The CDR3 nucleotides read TGTGCCAGCAGCACGGGTTCAAAAGTCTACGAGCAGTACTTC. The chain couples TRBV5-8 to TRBJ2-7; D is unclear. Trimming removed 4 bases at V and 3 bases at J, with 14 bases between. In germline, CDR1 is SGHTS, CDR2 YDEGEE. This CDR3 has 14 amino acids.

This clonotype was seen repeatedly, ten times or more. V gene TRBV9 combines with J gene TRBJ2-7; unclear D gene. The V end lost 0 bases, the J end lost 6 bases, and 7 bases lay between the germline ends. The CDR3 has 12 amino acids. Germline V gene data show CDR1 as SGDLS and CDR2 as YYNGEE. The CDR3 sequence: CASSVGDTEQYF. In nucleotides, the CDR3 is TGTGCCAGCAGCGTAGGGGATACCGAGCAGTACTTC.

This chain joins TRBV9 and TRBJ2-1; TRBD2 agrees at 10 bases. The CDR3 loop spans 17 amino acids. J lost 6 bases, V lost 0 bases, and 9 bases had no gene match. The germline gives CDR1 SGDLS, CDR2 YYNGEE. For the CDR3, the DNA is TGTGCCAGCAGCGTAGGGGCTAGCGGGAGCGTCAGCAATGAGCAGTTCTTC. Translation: CASSVGASGSVSNEQFF.

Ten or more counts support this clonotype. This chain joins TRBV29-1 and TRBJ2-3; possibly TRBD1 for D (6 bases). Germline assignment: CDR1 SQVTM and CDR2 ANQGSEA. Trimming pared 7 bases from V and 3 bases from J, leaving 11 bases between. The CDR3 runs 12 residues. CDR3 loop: CSADTGTDTQYF. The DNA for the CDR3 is TGCAGCGCCGACACAGGGACAGATACGCAGTATTTT.

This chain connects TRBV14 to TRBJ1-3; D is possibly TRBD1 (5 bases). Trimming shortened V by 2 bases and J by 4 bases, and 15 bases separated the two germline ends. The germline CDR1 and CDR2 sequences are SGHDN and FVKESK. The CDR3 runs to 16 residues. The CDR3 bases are TGTGCCAGCAGCCAAACCCGGGAAGGGGTCGGAAACACCATATATTTT. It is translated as CASSQTREGVGNTIYF.

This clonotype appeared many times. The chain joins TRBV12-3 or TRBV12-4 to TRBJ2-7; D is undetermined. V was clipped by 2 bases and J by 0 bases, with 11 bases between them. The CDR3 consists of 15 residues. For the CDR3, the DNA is TGTGCCAGCAGTTTACGGCGCTTGACCTCCTACGAGCAGTACTTC. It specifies CASSLRRLTSYEQYF.

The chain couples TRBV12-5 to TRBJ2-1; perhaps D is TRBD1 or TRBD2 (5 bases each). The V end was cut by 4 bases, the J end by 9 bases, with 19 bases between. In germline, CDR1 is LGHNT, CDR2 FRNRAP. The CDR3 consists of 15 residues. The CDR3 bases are TGTGCTAGTGGTTCTAATCTACCCGGTGGGGGTGAGCAGTTCTTC. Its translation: CASGSNLPGGGEQFF.

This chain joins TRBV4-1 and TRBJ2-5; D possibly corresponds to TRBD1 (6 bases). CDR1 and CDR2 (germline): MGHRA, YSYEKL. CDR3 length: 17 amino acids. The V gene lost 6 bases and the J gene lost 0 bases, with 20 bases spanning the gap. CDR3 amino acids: CASSPIDRRTYQETQYF. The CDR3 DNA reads TGCGCCAGCAGTCCGATTGACAGGAGAACTTACCAAGAGACCCAGTACTTC.

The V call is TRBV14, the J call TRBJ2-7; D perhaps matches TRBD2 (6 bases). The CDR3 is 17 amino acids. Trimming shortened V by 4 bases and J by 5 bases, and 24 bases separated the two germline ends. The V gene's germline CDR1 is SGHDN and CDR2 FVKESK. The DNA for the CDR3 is TGTGCCAGCAGCCCCTCAGGCCGGGGGTACTTTAAGAACGAGCAGTACTTC. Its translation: CASSPSGRGYFKNEQYF.

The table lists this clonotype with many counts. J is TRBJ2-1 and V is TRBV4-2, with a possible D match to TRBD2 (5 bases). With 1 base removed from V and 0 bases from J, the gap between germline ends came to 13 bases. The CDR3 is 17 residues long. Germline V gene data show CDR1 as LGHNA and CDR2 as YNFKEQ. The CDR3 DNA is TGTGCCAGCAGCCAAGTGGCGAGGGAGAGCTCCTACAATGAGCAGTTCTTC. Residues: CASSQVARESSYNEQFF.

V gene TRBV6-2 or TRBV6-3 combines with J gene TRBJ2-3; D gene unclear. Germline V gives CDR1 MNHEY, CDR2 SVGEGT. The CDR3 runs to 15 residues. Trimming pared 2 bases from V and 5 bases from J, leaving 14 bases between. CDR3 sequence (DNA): TGTGCCAGCAGTTACCTCGCCCGGGCTAGAGATACGCAGTATTTT. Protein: CASSYLARARDTQYF.

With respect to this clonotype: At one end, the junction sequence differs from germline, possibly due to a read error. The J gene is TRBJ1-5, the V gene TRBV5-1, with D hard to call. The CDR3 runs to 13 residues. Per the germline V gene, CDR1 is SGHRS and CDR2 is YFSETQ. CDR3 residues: CAGSLAENQPQHF. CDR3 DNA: TGCGCCGGCAGCTTGGCAGAGAATCAGCCCCAGCATTTT.

The CDR3 sequence: CASTSGRQGVDEQFF. CDR3 in DNA: TGTGCCAGCACCTCCGGGAGACAGGGGGTAGATGAGCAGTTCTTC. The chain couples TRBV6-1 to TRBJ2-1; 9 nucleotides align to TRBD1. V dropped 7 bases and J dropped 8; count of bases not matched to a gene: 12. Germline V gene sequence: CDR1 MNHNS, CDR2 SASEGT. The CDR3 contains 15 residues.

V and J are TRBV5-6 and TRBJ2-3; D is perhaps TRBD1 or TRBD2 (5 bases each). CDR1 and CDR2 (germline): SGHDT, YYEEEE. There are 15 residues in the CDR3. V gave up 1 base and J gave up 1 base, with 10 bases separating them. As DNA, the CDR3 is TGTGCCAGCAGCTTGTACGGGGCCCGCACAGATACGCAGTATTTT. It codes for CASSLYGARTDTQYF.

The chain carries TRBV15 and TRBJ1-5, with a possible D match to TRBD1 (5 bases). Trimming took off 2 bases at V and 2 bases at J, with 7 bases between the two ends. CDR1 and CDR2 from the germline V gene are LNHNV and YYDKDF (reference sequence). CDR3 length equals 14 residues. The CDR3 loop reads CATSRKQGNQPQHF. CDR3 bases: TGTGCCACCAGCAGAAAACAGGGCAATCAGCCCCAGCATTTT.

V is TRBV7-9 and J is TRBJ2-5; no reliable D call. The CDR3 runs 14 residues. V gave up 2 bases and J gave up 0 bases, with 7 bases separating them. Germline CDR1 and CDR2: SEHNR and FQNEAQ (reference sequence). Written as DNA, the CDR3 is TGTGCCAGCAGCTTAAAAGGTTACCAAGAGACCCAGTACTTC. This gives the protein CASSLKGYQETQYF.

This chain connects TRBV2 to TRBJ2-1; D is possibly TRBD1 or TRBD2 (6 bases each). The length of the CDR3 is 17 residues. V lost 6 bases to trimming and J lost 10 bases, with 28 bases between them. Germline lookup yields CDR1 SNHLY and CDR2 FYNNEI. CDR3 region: CASREGLRGYSPQEQFF. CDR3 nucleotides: TGTGCCAGCAGGGAGGGCCTTAGGGGGTACTCCCCCCAGGAGCAGTTCTTC.

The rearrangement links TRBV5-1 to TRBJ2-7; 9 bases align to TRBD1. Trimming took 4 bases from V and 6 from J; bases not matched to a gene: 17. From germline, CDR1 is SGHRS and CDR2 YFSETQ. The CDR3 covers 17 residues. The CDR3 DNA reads TGCGCCAGCAGCACCGACGTTACAGGGGGCGAGGCGGCCGAGCAGTACTTC. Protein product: CASSTDVTGGEAAEQYF.

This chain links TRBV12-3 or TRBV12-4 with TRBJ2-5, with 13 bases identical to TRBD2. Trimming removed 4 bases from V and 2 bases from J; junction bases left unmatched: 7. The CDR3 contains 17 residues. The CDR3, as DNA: TGTGCCAGCAGTTCTCGACTAGCGGGAGGCCCACAAGAGACCCAGTACTTC. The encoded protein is CASSSRLAGGPQETQYF.

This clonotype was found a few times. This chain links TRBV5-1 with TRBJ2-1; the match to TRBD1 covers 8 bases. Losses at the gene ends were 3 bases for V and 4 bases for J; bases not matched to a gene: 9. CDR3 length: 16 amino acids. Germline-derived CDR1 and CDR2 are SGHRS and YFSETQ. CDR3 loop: CASSSQGAISYNEQFF. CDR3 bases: TGCGCCAGCAGCTCGCAGGGGGCTATTTCATACAATGAGCAGTTCTTC.